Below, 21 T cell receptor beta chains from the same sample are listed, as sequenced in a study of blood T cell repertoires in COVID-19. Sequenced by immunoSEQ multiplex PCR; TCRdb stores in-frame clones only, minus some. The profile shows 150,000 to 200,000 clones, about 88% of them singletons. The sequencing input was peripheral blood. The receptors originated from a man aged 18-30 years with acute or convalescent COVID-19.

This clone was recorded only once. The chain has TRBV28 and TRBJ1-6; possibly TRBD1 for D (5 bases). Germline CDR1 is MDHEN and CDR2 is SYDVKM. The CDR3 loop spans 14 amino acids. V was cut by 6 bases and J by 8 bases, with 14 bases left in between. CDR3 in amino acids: CASRKGLLYSPLHF. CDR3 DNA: TGTGCCAGCAGGAAGGGGCTTCTTTATTCACCCCTCCACTTT. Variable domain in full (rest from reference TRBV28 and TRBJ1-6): DVKVTQSSRYLVKRTGEKVFLECVQDMDHENMFWYRQDPGLGLRLIYFSYDVKMKEKGDIPEGYSVSREKKERFSLILESASTNQTSMYLCASRKGLLYSPLHFGNGTRLTVT.

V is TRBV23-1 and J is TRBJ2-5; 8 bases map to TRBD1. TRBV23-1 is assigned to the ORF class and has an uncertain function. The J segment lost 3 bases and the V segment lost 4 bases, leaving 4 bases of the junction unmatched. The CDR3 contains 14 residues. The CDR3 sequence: CASSRGTGKETQYF. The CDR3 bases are TGCGCCAGCAGTCGTGGGACAGGCAAAGAGACCCAGTACTTC.

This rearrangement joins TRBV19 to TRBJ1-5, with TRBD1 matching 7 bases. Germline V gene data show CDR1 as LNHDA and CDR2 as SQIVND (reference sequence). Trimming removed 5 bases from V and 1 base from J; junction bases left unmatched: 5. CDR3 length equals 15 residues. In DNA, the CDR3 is TGTGCCAGTAGTCGAGGGGGCTCGAGCAATCAGCCCCAGCATTTT. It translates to CASSRGGSSNQPQHF.

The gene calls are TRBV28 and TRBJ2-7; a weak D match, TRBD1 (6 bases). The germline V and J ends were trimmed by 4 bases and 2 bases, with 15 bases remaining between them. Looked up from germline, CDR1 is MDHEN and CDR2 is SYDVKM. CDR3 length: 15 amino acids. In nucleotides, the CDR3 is TGTGCCAGCAGTTCACTCATCGGGACAACCTACGAGCAGTACGTC. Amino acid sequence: CASSSLIGTTYEQYV.

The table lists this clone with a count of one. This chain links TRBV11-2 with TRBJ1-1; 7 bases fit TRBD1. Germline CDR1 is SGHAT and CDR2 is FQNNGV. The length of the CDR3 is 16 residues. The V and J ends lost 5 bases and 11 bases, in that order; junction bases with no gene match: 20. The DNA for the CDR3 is TGTGCCAGCAGCCGCCGCGTGGAGGGGGCGGTAATGGGCGCTTTCTTT. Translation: CASSRRVEGAVMGAFF.

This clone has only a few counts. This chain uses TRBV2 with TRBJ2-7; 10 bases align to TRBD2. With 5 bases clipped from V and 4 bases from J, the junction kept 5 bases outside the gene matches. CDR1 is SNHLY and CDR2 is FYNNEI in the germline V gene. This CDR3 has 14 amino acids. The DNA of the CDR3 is TGTGCCAGCAGTTCTACTAGCGGGGATTACGAGCAGTACGTC. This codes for CASSSTSGDYEQYV.

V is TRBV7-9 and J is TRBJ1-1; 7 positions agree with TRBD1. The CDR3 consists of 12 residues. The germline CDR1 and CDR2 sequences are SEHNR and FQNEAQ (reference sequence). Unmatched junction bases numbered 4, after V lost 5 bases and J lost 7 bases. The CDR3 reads CASSLGQVEAFF. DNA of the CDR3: TGTGCCAGCAGCCTCGGACAGGTTGAAGCTTTCTTT.

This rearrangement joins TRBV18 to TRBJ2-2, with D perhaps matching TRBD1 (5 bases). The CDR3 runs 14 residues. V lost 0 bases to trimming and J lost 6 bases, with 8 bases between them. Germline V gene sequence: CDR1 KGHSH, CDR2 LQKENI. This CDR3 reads CASSPPGQSGELFF. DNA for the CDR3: TGTGCCAGCTCACCACCGGGGCAGTCCGGGGAGCTGTTTTTT.

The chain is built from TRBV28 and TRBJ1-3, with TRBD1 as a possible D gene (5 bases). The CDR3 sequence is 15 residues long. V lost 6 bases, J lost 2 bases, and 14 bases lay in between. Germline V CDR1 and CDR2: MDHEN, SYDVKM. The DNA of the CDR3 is TGTGCCAGCAGCCCAGGGTCTCTAACTGGAAACACCATATATTTT. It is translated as CASSPGSLTGNTIYF. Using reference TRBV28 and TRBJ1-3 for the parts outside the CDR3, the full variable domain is DVKVTQSSRYLVKRTGEKVFLECVQDMDHENMFWYRQDPGLGLRLIYFSYDVKMKEKGDIPEGYSVSREKKERFSLILESASTNQTSMYLCASSPGSLTGNTIYFGEGSWLTVV.

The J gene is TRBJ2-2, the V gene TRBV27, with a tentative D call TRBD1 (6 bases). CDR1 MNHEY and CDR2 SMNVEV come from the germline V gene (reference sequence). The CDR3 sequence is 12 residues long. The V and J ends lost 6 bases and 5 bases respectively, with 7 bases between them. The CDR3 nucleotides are TGTGCCAGCAGCCAGGGGACCGGGGAGCTGTTTTTT. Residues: CASSQGTGELFF.

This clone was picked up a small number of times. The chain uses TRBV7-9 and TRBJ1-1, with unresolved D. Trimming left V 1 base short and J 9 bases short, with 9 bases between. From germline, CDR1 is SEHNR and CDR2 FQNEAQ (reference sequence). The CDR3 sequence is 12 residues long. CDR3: CASSLGAGKAFF. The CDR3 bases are TGTGCCAGCAGCTTAGGGGCAGGAAAAGCTTTCTTT. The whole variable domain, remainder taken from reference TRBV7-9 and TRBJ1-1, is DTGVSQNPRHKITKRGQNVTFRCDPISEHNRLYWYRQTLGQGPEFLTYFQNEAQLEKSRLLSDRFSAERPKGSFSTLEIQRTEQGDSAMYLCASSLGAGKAFFGQGTRLTVV.

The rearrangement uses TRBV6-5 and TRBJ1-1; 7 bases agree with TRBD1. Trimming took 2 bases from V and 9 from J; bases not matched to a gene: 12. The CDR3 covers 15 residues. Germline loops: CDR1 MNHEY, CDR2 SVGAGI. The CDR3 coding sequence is TGTGCCAGCAGTTACGGGGGACAGAGGGCCCTGAAAGCTTTCTTT. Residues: CASSYGGQRALKAFF.

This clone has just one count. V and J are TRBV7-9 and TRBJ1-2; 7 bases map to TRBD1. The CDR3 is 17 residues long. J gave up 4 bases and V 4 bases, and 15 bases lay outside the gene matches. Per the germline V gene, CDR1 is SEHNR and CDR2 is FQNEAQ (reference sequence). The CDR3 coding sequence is TGTGCCAGCAGCTCATCCGGGACAGTCATTGTTGGCTATGGCTACACCTTC. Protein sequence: CASSSSGTVIVGYGYTF.

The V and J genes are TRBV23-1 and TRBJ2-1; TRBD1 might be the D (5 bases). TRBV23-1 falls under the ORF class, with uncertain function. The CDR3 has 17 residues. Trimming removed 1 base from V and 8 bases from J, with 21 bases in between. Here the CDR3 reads CASSQCPSGRVIDEQFF. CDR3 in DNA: TGCGCCAGCAGTCAATGTCCCTCGGGCAGGGTCATCGATGAGCAGTTCTTC.

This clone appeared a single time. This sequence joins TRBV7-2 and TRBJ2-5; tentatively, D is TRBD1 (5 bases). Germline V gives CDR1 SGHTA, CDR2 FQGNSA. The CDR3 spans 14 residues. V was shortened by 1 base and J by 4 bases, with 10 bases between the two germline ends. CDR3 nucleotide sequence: TGTGCCAGCAGCTTAGAAGGCAGGGTAGAGACCCAGTACTTC. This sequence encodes CASSLEGRVETQYF. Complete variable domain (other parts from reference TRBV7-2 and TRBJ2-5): GAGVSQSPSNKVTEKGKDVELRCDPISGHTALYWYRQSLGQGLEFLIYFQGNSAPDKSGLPSDRFSAERTGGSVSTLTIQRTQQEDSAVYLCASSLEGRVETQYFGPGTRLLVL.

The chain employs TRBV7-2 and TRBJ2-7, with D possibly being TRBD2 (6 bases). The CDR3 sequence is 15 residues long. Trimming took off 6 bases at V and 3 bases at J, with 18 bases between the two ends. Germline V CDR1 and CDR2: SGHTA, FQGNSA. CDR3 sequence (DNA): TGTGCCAGCAGTTCAAGGGGCGGGGCCCACTACGAGCAGTACTTC. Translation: CASSSRGGAHYEQYF.

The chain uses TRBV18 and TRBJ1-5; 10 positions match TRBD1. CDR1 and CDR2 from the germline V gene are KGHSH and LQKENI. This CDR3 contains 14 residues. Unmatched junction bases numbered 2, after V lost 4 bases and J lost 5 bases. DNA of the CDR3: TGTGCCAGCTCACGGGGGACAGGGGATCAGCCCCAGCATTTT. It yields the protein CASSRGTGDQPQHF.

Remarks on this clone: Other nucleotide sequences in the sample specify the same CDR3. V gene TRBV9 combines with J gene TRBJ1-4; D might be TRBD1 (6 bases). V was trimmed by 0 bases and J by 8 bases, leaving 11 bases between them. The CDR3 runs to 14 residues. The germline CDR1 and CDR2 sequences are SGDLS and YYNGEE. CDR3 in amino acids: CASSVGGGGEKLFF. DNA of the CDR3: TGTGCCAGCAGCGTAGGAGGTGGGGGCGAAAAACTGTTTTTT.

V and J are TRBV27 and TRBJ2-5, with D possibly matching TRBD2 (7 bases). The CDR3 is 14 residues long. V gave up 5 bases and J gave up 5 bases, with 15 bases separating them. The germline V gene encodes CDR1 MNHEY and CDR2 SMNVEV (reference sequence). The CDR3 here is CASSRRGGWETQYF. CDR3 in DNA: TGTGCCAGCAGTCGAAGGGGGGGGTGGGAGACCCAGTACTTC.

The CDR3 protein is CASSEAVVTASGGETQYF. The CDR3 region has the DNA TGTGCCAGCAGTGAAGCCGTCGTGACCGCTAGCGGGGGGGAGACCCAGTACTTC. This chain links TRBV2 with TRBJ2-5; 11 bases are shared with TRBD2. The CDR3 has 18 amino acids. Germline CDR1 SNHLY, CDR2 FYNNEI. Trimming at V came to 0 bases and at J to 5 bases, leaving 11 bases not matched to a gene.

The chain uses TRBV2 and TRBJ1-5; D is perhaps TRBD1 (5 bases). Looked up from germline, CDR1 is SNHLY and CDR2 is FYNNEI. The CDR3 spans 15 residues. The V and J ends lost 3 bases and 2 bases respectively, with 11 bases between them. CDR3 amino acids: CASSDGGSGNQPQHF. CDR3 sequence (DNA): TGTGCCAGCAGTGATGGGGGGTCGGGCAATCAGCCCCAGCATTTT.